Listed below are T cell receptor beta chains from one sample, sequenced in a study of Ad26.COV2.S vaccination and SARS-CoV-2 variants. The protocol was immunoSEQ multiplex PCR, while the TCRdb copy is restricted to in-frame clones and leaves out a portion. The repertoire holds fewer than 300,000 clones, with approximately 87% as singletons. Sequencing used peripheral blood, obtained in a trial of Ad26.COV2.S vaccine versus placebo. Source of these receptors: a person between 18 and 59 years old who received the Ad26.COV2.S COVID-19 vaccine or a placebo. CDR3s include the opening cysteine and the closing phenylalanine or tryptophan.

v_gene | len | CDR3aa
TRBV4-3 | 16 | CASSPGREVGNTEAFF
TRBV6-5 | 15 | CASSYSIQGNQPQHF
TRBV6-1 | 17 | CASSGTSGRANTGELFF
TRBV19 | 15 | CASSLGTGSPETQYF
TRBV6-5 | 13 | CASSYDRVYGYTF
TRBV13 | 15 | CASSLAGGPRNEQFF
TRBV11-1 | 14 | CASSDLLLNTEAFF
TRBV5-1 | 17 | CASSLIGGRAIGETQYF
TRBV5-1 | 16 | CASSLGLAGGTDTQYF
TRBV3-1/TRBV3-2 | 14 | CASSHPTGSYEQYF
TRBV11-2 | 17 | CASSFTPPGPNTGELFF
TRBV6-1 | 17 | CASSESSGRGRLYGYTF
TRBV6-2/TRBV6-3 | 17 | CASSYSRVRGAPYEQYF
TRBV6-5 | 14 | CASRTPQENYGYTF
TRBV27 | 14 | CASSDRSPNEKLFF
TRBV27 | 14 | CASTRQGQGDTQYF
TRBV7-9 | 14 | CASSLAVVPYEQYF